A selection of T cell receptor beta chains follows, all from one sample in a study of OX40 agonist ivuxolimab in advanced cancers. Libraries were prepared by immunoSEQ multiplex PCR; TCRdb keeps only in-frame clonotypes and omits some of them. The sample lists around 76,000 clones, 65% to 90% seen once, with 0.95% to 1.3% in the top ten. The sample in question was CD4+ or CD8+ T cells sorted from blood, obtained in a trial of the OX40 agonist ivuxolimab. The receptor source for this set is an adult with an advanced solid tumor such as melanoma, head and neck, liver or kidney cancer. Both conserved end residues are part of each CDR3. Each record gives: V gene, J gene, CDR3 protein.

>TRBV28|TRBJ2-1
CASRLTHNEQFF
>TRBV10-3|TRBJ1-1
CAISARGRSTEAFF
>TRBV29-1|TRBJ2-2
CSSRGETGELFF
>TRBV5-8|TRBJ2-5
CASSSRDRGRGETQYF
>TRBV6-5|TRBJ2-3
CASSYNRLKTDTQYF
>TRBV18|TRBJ2-5
CASSATIAGGAGETQYF
>TRBV19|TRBJ1-2
CASKPGTDPYGYTF
>TRBV18|TRBJ2-4
CASSQGLAAKNIQYF
>TRBV7-3|TRBJ2-5
CASSASGGGIQETQYF
>TRBV4-2|TRBJ2-2
CASSLKQSGGAIDTGELFF
>TRBV18|TRBJ2-5
CASSLLMGGQETQYF
>TRBV2|TRBJ2-5
CASSGTLGSQETQYF
>TRBV6-1|TRBJ1-4
CASTPGDLNEKLFF
>TRBV7-2|TRBJ1-6
CASSPGLQNSPLHF
>TRBV5-6|TRBJ2-1
CASSVQGAGIEQFF
>TRBV28|TRBJ1-2
CASSGQGLGYTF
>TRBV7-9|TRBJ2-5
CASSGGGAFGTQYF
>TRBV7-9|TRBJ1-1
CASSADRGSDTEAFF
>TRBV6-6|TRBJ1-2
CASRPGTVYGYTF
>TRBV7-2|TRBJ2-2
CASSLAGRHTGELFF
>TRBV18|TRBJ2-7
CASSPRSSTSYEQYF
>TRBV7-2|TRBJ2-5
CASSLNHLVTREETQYF
>TRBV7-2|TRBJ1-6
CASSFRQAIDNSPLHF
>TRBV7-2|TRBJ1-5
CASSLGTGGGQPQHF
>TRBV4-2|TRBJ1-4
CASRSRGGTGVGEKLFF
>TRBV6-1|TRBJ1-6
CASIPMGNSPLHF
>TRBV6-5|TRBJ2-7
CASSFLTSGGEQYF
>TRBV9|TRBJ2-1
CASTLGLNTYNEQFF
>TRBV6-1|TRBJ1-5
CASSEGLHVWRQHF
>TRBV7-2|TRBJ2-7
CASSLSTGGSYEQYF
>TRBV19|TRBJ1-1
CASSKGGFAEAFF
>TRBV18|TRBJ2-3
CASSGLAADTQYF
>TRBV10-3|TRBJ2-1
CAISEGLAGVVFF
>TRBV6-5|TRBJ1-5
CASSYSTGGGQPQHF
>TRBV19|TRBJ2-1
CASSSWNEQFF
>TRBV5-1|TRBJ1-1
CASRGAPMNTEAFF